This entry concerns a single TCR beta chain. This record belongs to a study of cytomegalovirus exposure and HLA in healthy donors. CDR3 length: 17 residues. The V and J ends lost 4 bases and 2 bases, in that order; junction bases with no gene match: 5. From germline, CDR1 is SNHLY and CDR2 FYNNEI. The PCR contained 60 Vbeta and 13 Jbeta primers. The protocol was immunoSEQ multiplex PCR, while the TCRdb copy is restricted to in-frame clones and leaves out a portion. The table records under 150,000 clones, 82% of them present only once. The sequence came from a male donor in good health and CMV-seronegative. Sequencing was performed on PBMCs. This chain connects TRBV2 to TRBJ2-1; 13 bases fit TRBD2. CDR3 nucleotide sequence: TGTGCCAGCAGTGCCCTGACTAGCGGGGGGACCTACAATGAGCAGTTCTTC. Amino acid sequence: CASSALTSGGTYNEQFF.